This T cell receptor beta chain was sequenced for a study of control samples from healthy donors and cancer patients. CDR1 SGDLS and CDR2 YYNGEE come from the germline V gene. The CDR3 is made up of 18 amino acids. V was clipped by 0 bases and J by 5 bases; unmatched bases: 10. The table came from immunoSEQ multiplex PCR; TCRdb's copy has only in-frame clones and leaves some out. The table has some 150,000 clones, about 94% seen once. The specimen was blood. This clonotype was sampled from a woman aged 60-75 years in good health. The V gene is TRBV9, the J gene TRBJ2-5; 13 bases match TRBD2. CDR3 loop: CASSVGQLAGGPRETQYF. DNA of the CDR3: TGTGCCAGCAGCGTAGGACAACTAGCGGGGGGGCCGAGGGAGACCCAGTACTTC.